The 2 T cell receptor beta chains below come from one sample, sequenced in a study of T-cell reconstitution after alpha-beta-depleted transplantation in children. The library targeted TCRbeta and was prepared with unique molecular identifiers. Each CDR3 protein gets one entry after TCRdb re-called the PCR reads with MiXCR. Here the sample spans about a million distinct CDR3 sequences, 25% to 30% being singletons. The sequencing used PBMCs, mostly from graft donor cells, collected 360 days after TCRalphabeta/CD19-depleted stem cell transplant. The receptors here all came from a boy less than two years old who had a stem cell transplant for SCID, so the T cells may come from the graft donor.

This clonotype was detected a few times. The rearrangement links TRBV5-1 to TRBJ2-5; D may be TRBD2 (7 bases). CDR3 length: 14 residues. V gave up 6 bases and J gave up 2 bases, with 14 bases separating them. In germline, CDR1 is SGHRS, CDR2 YFSETQ. The DNA for the CDR3 is TGCGCCAGCAAGTACGGGGGGACACAAGAGACCCAGTACTTC. Residues: CASKYGGTQETQYF.

V and J are TRBV7-9 and TRBJ1-2; a possible D gene is TRBD1 (6 bases). This CDR3 region has 14 residues. Trimming took off 5 bases at V and 5 bases at J, with 15 bases between the two ends. Per the germline V gene, CDR1 is SEHNR and CDR2 is FQNEAQ (reference sequence). CDR3 coding DNA: TGTGCCAGCAGCGACACGACAGGAAAGTATGGCTACACCTTC. This codes for CASSDTTGKYGYTF.